This T cell receptor beta chain originates from a study of shared clonotypes between healthy human individuals. Study-level results: Generation probabilities were higher for clonotypes shared across all four sorted-subset donors than for unshared ones.

Sequencing used immunoSEQ multiplex PCR; TCRdb keeps in-frame clones, though not all of them. The data contain approximately 350,000 clones, 96% of them singletons. The authors combined CD45RO+ cells with CCR7-negative CD45RA+ TemRA cells as CD8 memory. About this clone: Its antigen is unknown.

The V end lost 8 bases, the J end lost 4 bases, and 18 bases lay between the germline ends. Germline CDR1 is SNHLY and CDR2 is FYNNEI. The CDR3 has 15 amino acids. The chain has TRBV2 and TRBJ2-1, with D perhaps TRBD2 (6 bases). Sequenced material: memory CD8+ T cells sorted from blood. The subset denotes: CD45RO+ cells pooled with CCR7-negative TemRA cells. The TCR sequence derives from a man aged 30 to 39 in good health. CDR3 coding DNA: TGTGCCAGCTGCCCGCTCGCTAGCGTTTACAATGAGCAGTTCTTC. It codes for CASCPLASVYNEQFF. The entire variable domain, with the rest obtained from reference TRBV2 and TRBJ2-1, is as follows: EPEVTQTPSHQVTQMGQEVILRCVPISNHLYFYWYRQILGQKVEFLVSFYNNEISEKSEIFDDQFSVERPDGSNFTLKIRSTKLEDSAMYFCASCPLASVYNEQFFGPGTRLTVL.